These 15 T cell receptor beta chains were sequenced from one sample in a study of T-cell memory formation after mild COVID-19. TCRdb re-called the 5' RACE reads through MiXCR, storing one row per CDR3 protein. The table lists roughly 340,000 distinct CDR3 sequences, around 15% of them singletons. Sequencing input: PBMCs or a T cell subset sorted from them (not recorded which). The receptor set was obtained from a young man who had mild COVID-19 (a few samples of this study predate the infection). Cell type and time point are not known.

This clonotype occurred a few times. The gene calls are TRBV5-1 and TRBJ2-2; D is possibly TRBD1 (6 bases). The CDR3 spans 15 residues. Trimming removed 7 bases from V and 0 bases from J, with 13 bases in between. Germline CDR1 is SGHRS and CDR2 is YFSETQ. CDR3 coding DNA: TGCGCCAGCGTCTTGGGACACCCGAACACCGGGGAGCTGTTTTTT. The encoded protein is CASVLGHPNTGELFF.

The V call is TRBV27, the J call TRBJ2-5, with 8 bases fitting TRBD2. The V gene's germline CDR1 is MNHEY and CDR2 SMNVEV (reference sequence). V lost 1 base and J lost 4; bases outside the gene matches: 5. The CDR3 runs 15 residues. CDR3 in amino acids: CASSLYGGARETQYF. CDR3 coding DNA: TGTGCCAGCAGTTTATACGGGGGGGCGCGAGAGACCCAGTACTTC.

V is TRBV5-1 and J is TRBJ2-3; D is perhaps TRBD1 (6 bases). There are 14 residues in the CDR3. The V end lost 4 bases, the J end lost 3 bases, and 12 bases lay between the germline ends. The germline V gene has CDR1 SGHRS and CDR2 YFSETQ. The CDR3 nucleotides are TGCGCCAGCAGCCCAGGGGTATTGACAGATACGCAGTATTTT. This sequence encodes CASSPGVLTDTQYF.

The chain is built from TRBV15 and TRBJ2-4, with 12 positions matching TRBD2. The V segment lost 5 bases and the J segment 0 bases; nucleotides outside the gene matches: 5. Germline CDR1 LNHNV, CDR2 YYDKDF (reference sequence). There are 17 residues in the CDR3. CDR3 amino acids: CATSHGLAGIAKNIQYF. The CDR3 DNA follows: TGTGCCACCAGCCATGGACTAGCGGGGATAGCCAAAAACATTCAGTACTTC.

This clonotype was found a few times. The gene calls are TRBV7-8 and TRBJ2-1, with D perhaps matching TRBD2 (7 bases). Germline values: CDR1 SGHVS, CDR2 FQNEAQ. Trimming shortened V by 5 bases and J by 4 bases, and 18 bases separated the two germline ends. CDR3 length: 16 amino acids. The CDR3: CASSRMGGQGYNEQFF. The CDR3 bases are TGTGCCAGCAGCCGAATGGGGGGGCAAGGTTACAATGAGCAGTTCTTC.

A few counts support this clonotype. The J gene is TRBJ1-1, the V gene TRBV3-1; possible D gene TRBD1, 6 bases. CDR1 is LGHDT and CDR2 is YNNKEL in the germline V gene (reference sequence). The CDR3 is 14 amino acids. Deletions cut 4 bases from V and 5 bases from J, with 14 bases between. Here the CDR3 reads CASSPGGGGTEAFF. Here the CDR3 DNA reads TGTGCCAGCAGCCCTGGAGGGGGAGGTACTGAAGCTTTCTTT. Combining the CDR3 with reference TRBV3-1 and TRBJ1-1 gives the whole variable domain DTAVSQTPKYLVTQMGNDKSIKCEQNLGHDTMYWYKQDSKKFLKIMFSYNNKELIINETVPNRFSPKSPDKAHLNLHINSLELGDSAVYFCASSPGGGGTEAFFGQGTRLTVV.

This chain joins TRBV9 and TRBJ2-2; D remains unclear. Trimming took off 4 bases at V and 1 base at J, with 11 bases between the two ends. The CDR3 has 15 residues. CDR1 is SGDLS and CDR2 is YYNGEE in the germline V gene. CDR3 in DNA: TGTGCCAGCAGCCCCAGACTTTTGAACACCGGGGAGCTGTTTTTT. It is translated as CASSPRLLNTGELFF.

This chain links TRBV4-1 with TRBJ2-1; weak D call: TRBD2 (5 bases). V lost 3 bases and J lost 13, with 13 bases in between. The germline gives CDR1 MGHRA, CDR2 YSYEKL. The CDR3 extends over 12 amino acids. The CDR3 protein is CASSHLGLLQFF. The CDR3 DNA follows: TGCGCCAGCAGCCACTTAGGACTTTTACAGTTCTTC.

This clonotype was recorded many times. The J gene is TRBJ2-1, the V gene TRBV10-3, with no clear D. V was cut by 0 bases and J by 5 bases, with 20 bases left in between. The germline CDR1 and CDR2 sequences are ENHRY and SYGVKD. CDR3 length: 18 amino acids. The CDR3 loop reads CAISESIQVVSSDNEQFF. CDR3 coding DNA: TGTGCCATCAGTGAGTCGATCCAGGTTGTCAGTTCGGACAATGAGCAGTTCTTC.

Comments on this clonotype: Compared with germline, one end of the junction differs, possibly owing to a read error. CDR3 in amino acids: CSVEKVGLIF. CDR3 nucleotide sequence: TGCAGCGTTGAAAAGGTGGGACTCATCTTC. V and J are TRBV29-1 and TRBJ1-2; TRBD1 might be the D (5 bases). The CDR3 sequence is 10 residues long. Germline V gene data show CDR1 as SQVTM and CDR2 as ANQGSEA.

The gene calls are TRBV6-5 and TRBJ2-7; unclear D gene. Germline-derived CDR1 and CDR2 are MNHEY and SVGAGI. The CDR3 covers 13 residues. The V gene lost 8 bases and the J gene lost 0 bases, with 11 bases spanning the gap. The CDR3 region has the DNA TGTGCCAGCCGAGGACGAACCTCCTACGAGCAGTACTTC. Its translation is CASRGRTSYEQYF.

This clonotype was counted at least ten times. The V call is TRBV4-1, the J call TRBJ1-4; 8 bases map to TRBD1. The CDR3 runs to 17 residues. The germline gives CDR1 MGHRA, CDR2 YSYEKL. The V segment lost 3 bases and the J segment 8 bases; nucleotides outside the gene matches: 14. The CDR3 coding sequence is TGCGCCAGCAGCCATCCCCCAGCGGGACAGGAGGGGGAAAAACTGTTTTTT. It yields the protein CASSHPPAGQEGEKLFF.

This clonotype was counted between two and nine times. The chain employs TRBV18 and TRBJ2-5; unclear D gene. This CDR3 spans 13 amino acids. Trimming removed 2 bases from V and 5 bases from J, with 9 bases in between. The germline gives CDR1 KGHSH, CDR2 LQKENI. The CDR3 sequence is CASSPNQGETQYF. Here the CDR3 DNA reads TGTGCCAGCTCACCAAACCAAGGGGAGACCCAGTACTTC. Together with reference TRBV18 and TRBJ2-5, the CDR3 gives the full variable domain: NAGVMQNPRHLVRRRGQEARLRCSPMKGHSHVYWYRQLPEEGLKFMVYLQKENIIDESGMPKERFSAEFPKEGPSILRIQQVVRGDSAAYFCASSPNQGETQYFGPGTRLLVL.

This clonotype was seen ten or more times. V is TRBV28 and J is TRBJ2-7; D is ambiguous. V shed 4 bases and J shed 12 bases, with 16 bases lying between them. This CDR3 region has 12 residues. Germline V gene sequence: CDR1 MDHEN, CDR2 SYDVKM. CDR3 nucleotide sequence: TGTGCCAGCAGTTGTCGGGCCCGGAGTGGGTACGTC. This codes for CASSCRARSGYV.

This clonotype was counted only a few times. This rearrangement joins TRBV7-6 to TRBJ2-1; 8 nucleotides line up with TRBD2. This CDR3 region has 15 residues. Germline CDR1 and CDR2: SGHVS and FNYEAQ. Losses at the gene ends were 1 base for V and 8 bases for J; bases not matched to a gene: 7. The CDR3 region has the DNA TGTGCCAGCAGCTTAGTATCCAGCGGGGGTGATGAGCAGTTCTTC. Protein sequence: CASSLVSSGGDEQFF.